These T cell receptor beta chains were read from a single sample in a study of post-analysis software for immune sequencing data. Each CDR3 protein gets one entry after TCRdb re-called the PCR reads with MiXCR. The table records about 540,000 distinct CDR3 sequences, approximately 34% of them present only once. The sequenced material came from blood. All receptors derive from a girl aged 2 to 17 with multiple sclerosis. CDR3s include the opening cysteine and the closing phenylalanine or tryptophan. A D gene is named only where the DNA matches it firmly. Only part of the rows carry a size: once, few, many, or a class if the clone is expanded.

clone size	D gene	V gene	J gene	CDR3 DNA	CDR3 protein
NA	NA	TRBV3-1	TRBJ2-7	TGTGCCAGCAGCCAAGGCCCGGATCCCTCCTACGAGCAGTACTTC	CASSQGPDPSYEQYF
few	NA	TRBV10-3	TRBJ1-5	TGTGCCATCAATCAGGAATTCAATCAGCCCCAGCATTTT	CAINQEFNQPQHF
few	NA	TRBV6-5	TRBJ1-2	TGTGCCAGCAGTTATACAGGAAGGGAGGGCTACACCTTC	CASSYTGREGYTF
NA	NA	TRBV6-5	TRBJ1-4	TGTGCCAGCAGTTACGGGGGCAGGTTTGAAAAACTGTTTTTT	CASSYGGRFEKLFF
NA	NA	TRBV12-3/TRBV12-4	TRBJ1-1	TGTGCCAGCAAGAAAGGGACTGAAGCTTTCTTT	CASKKGTEAFF
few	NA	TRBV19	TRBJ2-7	TGTGCCAGTAGTATGAAATTCGGGCAATTGAACTCCTACGAGCAGTACTTC	CASSMKFGQLNSYEQYF
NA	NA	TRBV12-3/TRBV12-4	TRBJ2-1	TGTGCCAGCAGTTTAGCCCTCCTGAACGAGCAGTTCTTC	CASSLALLNEQFF
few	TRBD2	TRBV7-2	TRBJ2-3	TGTGCCAGCAGCTTCCCCCCTCACAGCGGGGGACGCACAGATACGCAGTATTTT	CASSFPPHSGGRTDTQYF
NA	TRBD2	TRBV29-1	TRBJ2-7	TGCAGCGTTCCCGCACGAGCGGGGAATTCCTGCGAGCAGTACTTC	CSVPARAGNSCEQYF
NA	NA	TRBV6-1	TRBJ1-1	TGTGCCAGCAGGGACCTTACTGAAGCTTTCTTT	CASRDLTEAFF
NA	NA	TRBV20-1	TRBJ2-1	TGCAGTGCTAGAGGGTCCAGGGTAGTAAGAGAGACCCAGTTCTTC	CSARGSRVVRETQFF
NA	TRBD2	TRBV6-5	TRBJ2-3	TGTGCCAGCAGTTACTCGATTCCCGCTAGCGGGGGGGTAGTGGATACGCAGTATTTT	CASSYSIPASGGVVDTQYF
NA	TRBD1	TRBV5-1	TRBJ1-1	TGCGCCAGCAGCTTGGGGACAGGGGGGAGTAGGACTGAAGCTTTCTTT	CASSLGTGGSRTEAFF
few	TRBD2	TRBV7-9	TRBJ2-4	TGTGCCAGCAGCTCCTACCTGGGACTAGCGGGGGGACGATATGAAAACATTCAGTACTTC	CASSSYLGLAGGRYENIQYF
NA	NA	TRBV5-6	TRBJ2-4	TGTGCCGGCAGCCGTCTCGAGGGATGGCTAAACATTCAGTACTTC	CAGSRLEGWLNIQYF
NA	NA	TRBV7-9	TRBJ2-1	TGTGCCAGCAGCCCCGAGGGTTCTTCCTACAATGAGCAGTTCTTC	CASSPEGSSYNEQFF
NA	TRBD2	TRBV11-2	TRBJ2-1	TGTGCCAGCAGCTTTCCTAGCGGGGGGCCGCAGAATGAGCAGTTCTTC	CASSFPSGGPQNEQFF
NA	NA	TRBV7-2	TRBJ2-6	TGTGCCAGCAGCTTCCTCGGGTTTGGGGCCAACGTCCTGACTTTC	CASSFLGFGANVLTF
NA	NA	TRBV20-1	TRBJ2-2	TGCAGTGCTACGGCAGGGACCCCCAACACCGGGGAGCTGTTTTTT	CSATAGTPNTGELFF
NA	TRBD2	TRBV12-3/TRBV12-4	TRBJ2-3	TGTGCCAGCAGTTTACACGGGGGGGGAACAGATACGCAGTATTTT	CASSLHGGGTDTQYF
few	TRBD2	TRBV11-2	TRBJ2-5	TGTGCCAGCAGCCTAGCCGGGACTAGCGGGGGATTCGGTGGGGTGACCCAGTACTTC	CASSLAGTSGGFGGVTQYF
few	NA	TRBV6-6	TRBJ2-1	TGTGCCAGCAGTTACCGCGATGAGCAGTTCTTC	CASSYRDEQFF
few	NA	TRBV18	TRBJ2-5	TGTGCCAGCTCACCACCACAGGGTTCGGGGGGACCACCGGAGACCCAGTACTTC	CASSPPQGSGGPPETQYF
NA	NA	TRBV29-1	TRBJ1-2	TGCAGCGTTGGTCGTCGACAAGAATATAACTATGGCTACACCTTC	CSVGRRQEYNYGYTF
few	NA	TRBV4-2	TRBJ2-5	TGTGCCAGCAGCGGTAATCTCGACGGAGAGACCCAGTACTTC	CASSGNLDGETQYF
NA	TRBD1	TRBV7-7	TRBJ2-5	TGTGCTAGCAGCTTAGGGACAGGCGGTGAGACCCAGCACTTC	CASSLGTGGETQHF
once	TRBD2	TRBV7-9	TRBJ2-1	TGTGCCAGCAGCTTATTTATGGGACTAGGCAACAATGGGCAGTTCTTC	CASSLFMGLGNNGQFF
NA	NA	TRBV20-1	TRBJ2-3	TGCAGTGCTAGGGGGAACGCAGATACGCAGTATTTT	CSARGNADTQYF
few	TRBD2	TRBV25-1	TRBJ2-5	TGTGCCAGCAGTGGATTACCGGGACTAGCGGCTCAAGAGACCCAGTACTTC	CASSGLPGLAAQETQYF
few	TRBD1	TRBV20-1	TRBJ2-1	TGCAGTGCTAGGGACAGGGGCGGGGTATATGAGCAGTTCTTC	CSARDRGGVYEQFF
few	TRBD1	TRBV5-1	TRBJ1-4	TGCGCCAGCAGCTTGTCGAGACAGGGATCAACTAATGAAAAACTGTTTTTT	CASSLSRQGSTNEKLFF
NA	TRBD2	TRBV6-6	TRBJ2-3	TGTGCCTGCATAAGCGGGGGGGCAACAGATACGCAGTATTTT	CACISGGATDTQYF
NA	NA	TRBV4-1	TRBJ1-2	TGCGCCAGCAGCCCGTCCGGTCAGGGCTACACCTTC	CASSPSGQGYTF
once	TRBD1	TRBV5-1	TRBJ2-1	TGCGCCAGCGCTACCGGGACAGGGGATTCGGATGAGCAGTTCTTC	CASATGTGDSDEQFF
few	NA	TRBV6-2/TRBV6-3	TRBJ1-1	TGTGCCAGCAGACCCACAACGAATGTAAGGGGCACTGAAGCTTTCTTT	CASRPTTNVRGTEAFF
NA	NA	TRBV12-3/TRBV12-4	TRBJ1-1	TGTGCCAGCGGAAGATCGGGCCTATCCCCTGAAGCTTTCTTT	CASGRSGLSPEAFF
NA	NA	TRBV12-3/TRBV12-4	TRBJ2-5	TGTGCCAGCACGACCCCAAGGGACGGGGTCCCGAATGAGCAGTACTTC	CASTTPRDGVPNEQYF
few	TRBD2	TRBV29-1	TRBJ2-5	TGCAGCTCCAAGGGCCTAGCGGGGATAGAGACCCAGTACTTC	CSSKGLAGIETQYF
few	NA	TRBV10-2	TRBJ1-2	TGCGCCAGCAGTAGGGCGGAATCGTATGGCTACACCTTC	CASSRAESYGYTF
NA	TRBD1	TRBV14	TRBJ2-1	TGTGCCAGCAGCCCCGACAGGGGTTGGAGCGAGGAGCAGTTCTTC	CASSPDRGWSEEQFF
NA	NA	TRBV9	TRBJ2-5	TGTGCCAGCAGCGCACGGGGCAGACGGGGGCGTGGGGAGAGCATTGAGACCCAGTACTTC	CASSARGRRGRGESIETQYF
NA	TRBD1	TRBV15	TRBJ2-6	TGTGCCACCAGCAGAGTTAGGACAGGGTCCTTCTCTGGGGCCAACGTCCTGACTTTC	CATSRVRTGSFSGANVLTF
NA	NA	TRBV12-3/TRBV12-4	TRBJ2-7	TGTGCCAGCAGCGACCCTCCCGGCGAGCAGTACTTC	CASSDPPGEQYF
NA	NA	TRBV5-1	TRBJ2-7	TGCGCCAGCAGCTTGGACTCAAATTCCTACGAGCAGTACTTC	CASSLDSNSYEQYF
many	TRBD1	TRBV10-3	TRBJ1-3	TGTCAGACCGCAGGGGGCGACGGAAACACCATATATTTT	CQTAGGDGNTIYF
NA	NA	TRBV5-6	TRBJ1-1	TGTGCCAGCAGCTTAGGTAGGGGAGGGAACACTGAAGCTTTCTTT	CASSLGRGGNTEAFF
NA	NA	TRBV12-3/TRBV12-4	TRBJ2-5	TGTGCCAGCAGTTTTCGTGGACTATCCGAAGAGACCCAGTACTTC	CASSFRGLSEETQYF
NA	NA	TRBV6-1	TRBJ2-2	TGTGCCAGCCGAGATACGCCGAACACCGGGGAGCTGTTTTTT	CASRDTPNTGELFF
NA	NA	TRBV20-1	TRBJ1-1	TGCAGTGCTCGAGGGTTTCTAGGGTTCGACACTGAAGCTTTCTTT	CSARGFLGFDTEAFF
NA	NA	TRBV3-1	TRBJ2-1	TGTGCCAGCTCCTCGAGCACCCAATCTGGTGGCAATGAGCAGTTCTTC	CASSSSTQSGGNEQFF
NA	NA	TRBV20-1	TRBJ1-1	TGCAGTGCTAGAGCCGCCTCAGGGACACTTAACACTGAAGCTTTCTTT	CSARAASGTLNTEAFF